One and the same sample provided the 3 T cell receptor beta chains below, sequenced in a study of T cell responses to AZD1222 COVID-19 vaccine listed by TCRdb under 2021. Libraries were constructed by the immunoSEQ multiplex PCR assay. Here the immuneACCESS table is served through TCRdb, limited to in-frame sequences with V and J called. Missing clones are a known gap in these copies; in checked studies unresolved V genes cover under half, and the rest lacks a known reason. The sample data list about 79,000 clones, and just over 90% of these were observed just once. The ten largest clones represent about 7.1% of the sample. What this sample's time point label stands for: baseline before first vaccination. What this sample's treatment or condition label stands for: meningococcal conjugate vaccine given as trial control. This material consisted of peripheral blood, taken on day 0 of MenACWY control vaccination. These receptor sequences come from an adult in good health.

V is TRBV11-2 and J is TRBJ2-7, with 12 positions matching TRBD1. V trimming: 3 bases; J trimming: 3 bases; junction bases outside the gene matches: 6. This CDR3 is 16 amino acids long. In germline, CDR1 is SGHAT, CDR2 FQNNGV. CDR3 sequence: CASSFSGTGGFYEQYF. The CDR3 DNA is TGTGCCAGCAGCTTCTCCGGGACAGGGGGCTTCTACGAGCAGTACTTC.

The rearrangement links TRBV6-5 to TRBJ2-7, with a tentative D call TRBD2 (5 bases). The germline CDR1 and CDR2 sequences are MNHEY and SVGAGI. The CDR3 runs to 11 residues. Trimming took off 11 bases at V and 7 bases at J, with 15 bases between the two ends. The CDR3 is CACRGVGEQYF. The CDR3 nucleotides read TGTGCCTGCCGGGGTGTAGGGGAGCAGTACTTC.

The chain joins TRBV19 to TRBJ1-4, with a weak D call TRBD1 (5 bases). The CDR3 totals 12 residues. Germline CDR1 LNHDA, CDR2 SQIVND (reference sequence). Trimming shortened V by 3 bases and J by 7 bases, and 6 bases separated the two germline ends. The DNA for the CDR3 is TGTGCCAGTAGTATCGGGGGTGAAAAACTGTTTTTT. Translating it yields CASSIGGEKLFF. The full variable domain, completed using reference TRBV19 and TRBJ1-4, is DGGITQSPKYLFRKEGQNVTLSCEQNLNHDAMYWYRQDPGQGLRLIYYSQIVNDFQKGDIAEGYSVSREKKESFPLTVTSAQKNPTAFYLCASSIGGEKLFFGSGTQLSVL.